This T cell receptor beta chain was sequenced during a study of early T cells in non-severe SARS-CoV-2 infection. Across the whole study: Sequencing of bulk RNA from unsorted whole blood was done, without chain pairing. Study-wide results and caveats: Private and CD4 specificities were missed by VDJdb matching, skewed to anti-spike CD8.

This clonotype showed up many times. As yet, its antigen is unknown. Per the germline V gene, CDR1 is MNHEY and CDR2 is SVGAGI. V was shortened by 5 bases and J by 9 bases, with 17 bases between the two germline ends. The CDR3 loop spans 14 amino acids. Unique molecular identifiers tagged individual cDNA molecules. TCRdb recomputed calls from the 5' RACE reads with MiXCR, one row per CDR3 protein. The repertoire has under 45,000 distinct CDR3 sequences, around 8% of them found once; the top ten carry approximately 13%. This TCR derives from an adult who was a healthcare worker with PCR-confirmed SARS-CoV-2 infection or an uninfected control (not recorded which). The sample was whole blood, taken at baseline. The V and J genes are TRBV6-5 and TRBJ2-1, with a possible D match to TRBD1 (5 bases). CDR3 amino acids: CASSPDIWYGEQFF. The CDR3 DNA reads TGTGCCAGCAGTCCGGACATTTGGTACGGTGAGCAGTTCTTC.